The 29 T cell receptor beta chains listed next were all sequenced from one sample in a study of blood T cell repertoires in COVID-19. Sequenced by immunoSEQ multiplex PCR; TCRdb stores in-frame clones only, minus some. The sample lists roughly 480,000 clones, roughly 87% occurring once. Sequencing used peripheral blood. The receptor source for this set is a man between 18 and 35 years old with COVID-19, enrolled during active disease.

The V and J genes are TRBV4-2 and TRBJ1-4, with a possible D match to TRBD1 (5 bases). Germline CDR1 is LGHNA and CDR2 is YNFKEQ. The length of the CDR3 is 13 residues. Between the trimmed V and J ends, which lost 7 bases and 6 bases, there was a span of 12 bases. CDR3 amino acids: CASTQGPDEKLFF. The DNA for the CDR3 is TGTGCCAGCACCCAGGGCCCTGATGAAAAACTGTTTTTT.

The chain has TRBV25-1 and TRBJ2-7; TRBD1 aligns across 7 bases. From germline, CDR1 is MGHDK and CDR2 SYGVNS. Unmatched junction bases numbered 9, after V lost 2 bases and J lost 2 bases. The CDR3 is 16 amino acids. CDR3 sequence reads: CASSEQTGIKTYEQYF. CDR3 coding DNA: TGTGCCAGCAGTGAACAGACAGGGATCAAGACCTACGAGCAGTACTTC.

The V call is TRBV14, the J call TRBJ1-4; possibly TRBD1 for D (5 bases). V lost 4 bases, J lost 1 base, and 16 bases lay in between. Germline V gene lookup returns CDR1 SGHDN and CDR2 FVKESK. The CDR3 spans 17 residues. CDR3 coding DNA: TGTGCCAGCAGCCCGATGCAGGGTTTAATAACTAATGAAAAACTGTTTTTT. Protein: CASSPMQGLITNEKLFF. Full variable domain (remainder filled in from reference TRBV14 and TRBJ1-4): EAGVTQFPSHSVIEKGQTVTLRCDPISGHDNLYWYRRVMGKEIKFLLHFVKESKQDESGMPNNRFLAERTGGTYSTLKVQPAELEDSGVYFCASSPMQGLITNEKLFFGSGTQLSVL.

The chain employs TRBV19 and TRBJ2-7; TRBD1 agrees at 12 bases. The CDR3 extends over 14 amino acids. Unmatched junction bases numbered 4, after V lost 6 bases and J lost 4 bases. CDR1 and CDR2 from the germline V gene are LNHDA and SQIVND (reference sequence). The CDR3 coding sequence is TGTGCCAGTAGCGGGACAGGGGGCGGTTACGAGCAGTACTTC. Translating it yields CASSGTGGGYEQYF. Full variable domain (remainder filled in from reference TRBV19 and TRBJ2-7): DGGITQSPKYLFRKEGQNVTLSCEQNLNHDAMYWYRQDPGQGLRLIYYSQIVNDFQKGDIAEGYSVSREKKESFPLTVTSAQKNPTAFYLCASSGTGGGYEQYFGPGTRLTVT.

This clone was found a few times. DNA for the CDR3: TGTGCCAGCATAAGGAGGGCTGTCTATGAGCAGTTCTTC. Its translation: CASIRRAVYEQFF. This sequence joins TRBV5-6 and TRBJ2-1, with a tentative D call TRBD2 (6 bases). The CDR3 runs to 13 residues. V was pared by 6 bases and J by 8 bases, with 15 bases between. Per the germline V gene, CDR1 is SGHDT and CDR2 is YYEEEE.

In DNA, the CDR3 is TGTGCCAGCAGCCAATCGTTAAATCAGCCCCAGCATTTT. It specifies CASSQSLNQPQHF. This chain uses TRBV3-1 (or the pseudogene TRBV3-2) with TRBJ1-5, with unresolved D. This CDR3 comprises 13 residues. The germline V gene encodes CDR1 LGHDT and CDR2 YNNKEL (reference sequence). The ends were cut back, 2 bases at V and 4 bases at J, with 6 bases in the middle.

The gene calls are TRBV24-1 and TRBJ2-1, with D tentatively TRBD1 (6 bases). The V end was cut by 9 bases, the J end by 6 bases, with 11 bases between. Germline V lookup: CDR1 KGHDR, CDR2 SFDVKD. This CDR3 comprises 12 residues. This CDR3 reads CATGTTPNEQFF. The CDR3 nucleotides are TGTGCCACCGGGACAACCCCCAATGAGCAGTTCTTC.

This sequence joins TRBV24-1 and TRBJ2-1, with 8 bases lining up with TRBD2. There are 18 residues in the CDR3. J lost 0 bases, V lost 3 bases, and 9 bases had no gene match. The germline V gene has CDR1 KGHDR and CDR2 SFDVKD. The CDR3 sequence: CATSDGLAGFSSYNEQFF. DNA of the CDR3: TGTGCCACCAGTGATGGTCTAGCGGGCTTCTCCTCCTACAATGAGCAGTTCTTC.

Written as DNA, the CDR3 is TGTGCCAGCAGCGCGACGAACAGGGGGCCTGGCTACACCTTC. Translated, it gives CASSATNRGPGYTF. The rearrangement joins TRBV7-8 to TRBJ1-2; TRBD1 matches at 9 bases. J gave up 7 bases and V 5 bases, and 8 bases lay outside the gene matches. The CDR3 loop spans 14 amino acids. Germline CDR1 reads SGHVS; CDR2 reads FQNEAQ. Drawing the rest from reference TRBV7-8 and TRBJ1-2, the complete variable domain is GAGVSQSPRYKVAKRGQDVALRCDPISGHVSLFWYQQALGQGPEFLTYFQNEAQLDKSGLPSDRFFAERPEGSVSTLKIQRTQQEDSAVYLCASSATNRGPGYTFGSGTRLTVV.

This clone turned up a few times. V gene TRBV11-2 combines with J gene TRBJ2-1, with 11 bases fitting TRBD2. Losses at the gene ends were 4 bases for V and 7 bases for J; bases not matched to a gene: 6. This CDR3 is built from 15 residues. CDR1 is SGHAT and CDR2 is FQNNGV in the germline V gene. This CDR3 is CASSSVAGGMNEQFF. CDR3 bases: TGTGCCAGCAGCTCAGTAGCGGGAGGGATGAATGAGCAGTTCTTC.

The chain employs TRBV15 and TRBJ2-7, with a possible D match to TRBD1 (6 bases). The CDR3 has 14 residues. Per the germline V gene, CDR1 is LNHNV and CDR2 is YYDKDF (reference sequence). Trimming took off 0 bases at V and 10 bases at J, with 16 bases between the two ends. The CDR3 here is CATSREIGQPSQYF. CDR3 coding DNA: TGTGCCACCAGCAGAGAGATAGGACAGCCCAGTCAGTACTTC.

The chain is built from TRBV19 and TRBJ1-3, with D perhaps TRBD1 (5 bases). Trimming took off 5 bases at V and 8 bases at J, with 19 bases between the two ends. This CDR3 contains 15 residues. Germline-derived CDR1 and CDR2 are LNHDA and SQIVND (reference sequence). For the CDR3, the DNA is TGTGCCAGTAGTCCCCCCCCGGGACTTGGCCACACCATATATTTT. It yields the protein CASSPPPGLGHTIYF.

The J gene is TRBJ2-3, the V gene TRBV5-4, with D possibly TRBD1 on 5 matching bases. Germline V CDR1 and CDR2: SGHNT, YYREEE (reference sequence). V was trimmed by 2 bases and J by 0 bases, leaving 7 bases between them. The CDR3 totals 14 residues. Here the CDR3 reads CASSLGVSTDTQYF. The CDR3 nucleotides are TGTGCCAGCAGCTTAGGGGTCAGCACAGATACGCAGTATTTT.

The chain's CDR3 is CASSPRTLGAGHTEAFF. The DNA of the CDR3 is TGTGCCAGCTCACCTCGTACTTTGGGGGCCGGGCACACTGAAGCTTTCTTT. The chain is built from TRBV18 and TRBJ1-1; maybe TRBD1 (6 bases). Germline assignment: CDR1 KGHSH and CDR2 LQKENI. V was shortened by 3 bases and J by 3 bases, with 20 bases between the two germline ends. CDR3 length: 17 amino acids.

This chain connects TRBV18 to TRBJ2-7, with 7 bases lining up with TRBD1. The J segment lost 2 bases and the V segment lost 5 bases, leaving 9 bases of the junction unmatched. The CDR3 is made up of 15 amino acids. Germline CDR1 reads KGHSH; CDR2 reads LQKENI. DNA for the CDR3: TGTGCCAGCTCAGCTCGGGACAGCTATCCCTACGAGCAGTACTTC. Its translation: CASSARDSYPYEQYF.

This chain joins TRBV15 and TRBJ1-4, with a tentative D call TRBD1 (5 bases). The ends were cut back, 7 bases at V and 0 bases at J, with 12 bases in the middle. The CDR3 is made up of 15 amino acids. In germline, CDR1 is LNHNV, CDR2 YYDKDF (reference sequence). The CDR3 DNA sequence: TGTGCCACCACCGTTTTCAGGGCAACTAATGAAAAACTGTTTTTT. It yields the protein CATTVFRATNEKLFF.

CDR3: CASSVFSGGKAGELFF. The CDR3 nucleotides read TGTGCCAGCAGCGTATTTAGCGGGGGGAAAGCCGGGGAGCTGTTTTTT. The chain uses TRBV9 and TRBJ2-2, with 10 nucleotides matching TRBD2. Per the germline V gene, CDR1 is SGDLS and CDR2 is YYNGEE. Trimming removed 1 base from V and 6 bases from J; junction bases left unmatched: 6. This CDR3 region has 16 residues.

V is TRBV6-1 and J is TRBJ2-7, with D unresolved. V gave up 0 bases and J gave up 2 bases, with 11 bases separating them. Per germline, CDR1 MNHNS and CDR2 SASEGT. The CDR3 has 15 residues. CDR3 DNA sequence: TGTGCCAGCAGTGAAGCCGATTCTACTACCTACGAGCAGTACTTC. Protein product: CASSEADSTTYEQYF.

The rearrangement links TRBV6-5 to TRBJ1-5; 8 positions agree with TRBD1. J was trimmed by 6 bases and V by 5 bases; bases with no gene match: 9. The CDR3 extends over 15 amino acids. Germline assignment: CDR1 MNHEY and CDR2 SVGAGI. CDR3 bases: TGTGCCAGCAGTAGCACCACAGGGGGTTTTCAGCCCCAGCATTTT. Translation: CASSSTTGGFQPQHF.

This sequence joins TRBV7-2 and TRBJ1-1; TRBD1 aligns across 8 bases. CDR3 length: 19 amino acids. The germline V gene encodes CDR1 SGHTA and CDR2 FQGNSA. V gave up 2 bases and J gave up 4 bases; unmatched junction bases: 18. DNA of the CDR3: TGTGCCAGCAGCTTAAGGCTCATCGGACAGGGCGGGCGGGGCACTGAAGCTTTCTTT. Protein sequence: CASSLRLIGQGGRGTEAFF.

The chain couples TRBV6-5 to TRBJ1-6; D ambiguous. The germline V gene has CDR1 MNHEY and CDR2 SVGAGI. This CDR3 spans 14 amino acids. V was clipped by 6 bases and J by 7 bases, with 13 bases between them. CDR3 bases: TGTGCCAGCAGGTCCGGCGGTCAAAATTCACCCCTCCACTTT. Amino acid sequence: CASRSGGQNSPLHF.

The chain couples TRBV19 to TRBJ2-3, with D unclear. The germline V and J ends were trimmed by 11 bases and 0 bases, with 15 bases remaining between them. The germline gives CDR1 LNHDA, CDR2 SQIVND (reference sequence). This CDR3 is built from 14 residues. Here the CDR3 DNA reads TGTGCCCCGAAGAGGCGGAGTAGCACAGATACGCAGTATTTT. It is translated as CAPKRRSSTDTQYF.

CDR3 amino acids: CASSEALSGFNYEQYF. The CDR3 bases are TGTGCCAGCAGTGAAGCGTTGTCCGGGTTTAACTACGAGCAGTACTTC. The chain is built from TRBV6-1 and TRBJ2-7; D unresolved. CDR1 and CDR2 (germline): MNHNS, SASEGT. The CDR3 is 16 amino acids. Trimming cost V 0 bases and J 3 bases, with 15 bases left between them.

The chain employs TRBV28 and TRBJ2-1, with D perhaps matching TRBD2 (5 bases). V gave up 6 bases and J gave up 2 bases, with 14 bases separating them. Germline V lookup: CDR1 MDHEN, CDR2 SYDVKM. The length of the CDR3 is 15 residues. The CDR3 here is CASSLAGTAYNEQFF. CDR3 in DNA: TGTGCCAGCAGCTTGGCGGGTACCGCCTACAATGAGCAGTTCTTC.

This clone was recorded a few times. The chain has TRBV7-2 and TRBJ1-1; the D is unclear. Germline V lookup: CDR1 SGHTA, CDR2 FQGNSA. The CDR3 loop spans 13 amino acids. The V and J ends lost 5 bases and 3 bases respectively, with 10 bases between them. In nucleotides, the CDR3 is TGTGCCAGCAGCCCCCAGGCATACACTGAAGCTTTCTTT. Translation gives CASSPQAYTEAFF.

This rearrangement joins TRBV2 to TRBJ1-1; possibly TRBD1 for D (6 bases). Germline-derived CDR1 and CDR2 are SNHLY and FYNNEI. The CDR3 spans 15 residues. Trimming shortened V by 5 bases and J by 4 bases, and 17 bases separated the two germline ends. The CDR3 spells CASSSQGRGGTEAFF. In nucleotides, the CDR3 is TGTGCCAGCAGTTCTCAGGGGCGCGGAGGCACTGAAGCTTTCTTT.

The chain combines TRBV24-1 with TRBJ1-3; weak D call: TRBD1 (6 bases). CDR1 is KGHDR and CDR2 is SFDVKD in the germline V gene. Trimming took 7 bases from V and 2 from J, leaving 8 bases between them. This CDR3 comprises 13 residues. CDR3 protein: CATSGTPGNTIYF. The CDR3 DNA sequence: TGTGCCACCAGCGGGACACCTGGAAACACCATATATTTT.

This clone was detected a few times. In DNA form, the CDR3 reads TGTGCCACCAGTGTTCTCGGACAGGTGGTCCCCCAGCATTTT. The encoded protein is CATSVLGQVVPQHF. V is TRBV24-1 and J is TRBJ1-5; the match to TRBD1 covers 7 bases. The CDR3 sequence is 14 residues long. With 5 bases clipped from V and 10 bases from J, the junction kept 10 bases outside the gene matches. From germline, CDR1 is KGHDR and CDR2 SFDVKD.

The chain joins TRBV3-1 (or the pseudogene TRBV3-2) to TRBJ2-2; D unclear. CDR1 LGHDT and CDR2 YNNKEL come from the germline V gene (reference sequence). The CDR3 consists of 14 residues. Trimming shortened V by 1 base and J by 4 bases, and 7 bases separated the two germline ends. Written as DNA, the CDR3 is TGTGCCAGCAGCCAAGGCGGATTCACCGGGGAGCTGTTTTTT. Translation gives CASSQGGFTGELFF.